This TCR beta chain was documented in a study of T cell repertoires in cytomegalovirus infection. Via MiXCR, TCRdb re-called the reads, giving one row per CDR3 protein. The data show around 500,000 distinct CDR3 sequences, with 42% seen just once and about 41% held by the top ten. Germline-derived CDR1 and CDR2 are SGHVT and SQSDAQ. This CDR3 is 13 amino acids long. V shed 2 bases and J shed 4 bases, with 8 bases lying between them. Notes on this clonotype: The target antigen is unknown.

This chain uses TRBV7-4 with TRBJ1-1; tentative D call: TRBD1 (5 bases). This sample comprised cultured PBMCs, obtained from culture after CMV antigen stimulation. This receptor was obtained from a human donor in good health (CMV status not recorded). Some clones in this sample may be carry-over from other donors' samples. CDR3 in DNA: TGTGCCAGCAGCTTAAAGGGGAGCACTGAAGCTTTCTTT. Translation: CASSLKGSTEAFF.